Here is one T cell receptor (beta chain) with its context. Genes and germline come from the mouse. The CDR3 end is not reached by the read, which stops 4 residues before it; the germline J gene fills it in. Reverse transcription of extracted RNA yielded cDNA, which provided the sequencing template. TCRdb keeps only in-frame clones here, not all; method: immunoSEQ multiplex PCR. This sample carries roughly 260,000 clones and no singletons, and around 1.2% goes to the top ten. The V and J ends lost 6 bases and 4 bases, in that order; junction bases with no gene match: 4. This CDR3 comprises 13 residues. Germline V gene data show CDR1 as NSQYPW and CDR2 as LRSPGD (reference sequence). This entry belongs to a study of CD8+ T cells in alopecia areata. Sorting of pooled cutaneous lymph node cells was based on CD4, CD8alpha, NKG2D, NKG2ACE and other markers.

Material: CD4+ T cells sorted from a lymph node. The chain combines TRBV1 with TRBJ2-3, with TRBD1 identical over 7 bases. The sequence derives from a C3H/HeJ mouse with alopecia areata. The strain's MHC type: H2-k. CDR3 bases read: TGCACCTGCAGGTCGACAGGGCCAGAA. This gives the protein CTCRSTGPE. The CDR3 in full is CTCRSTGPETLYF.